This T cell receptor (beta chain) came from a study of T cells expressing NK-cell markers. Points from the study as a whole: Four donors likewise had their CD3+CD56-NKG2C+ fraction led by these clonotypes. No clear determination of HCMV specificity was made for expanded NKG2C+ T cell clones.

UMI-tagged 5'RACE template switching yielded the TCR beta cDNA. From the 5' RACE reads, TCRdb lists one entry per CDR3 protein and no DNA. Here the sample table reports 90,000 to 130,000 distinct CDR3 sequences. On this clonotype itself: Antigen specificity is unknown.

The germline gives CDR1 ENHRY, CDR2 SYGVKD. The CDR3 contains 13 residues. The sequencing sample was made of blood T cells: a sorted CD56 or NKG2C T cell subset, CD4+ or CD8+ T cells, or bulk PBMC T cells (not recorded which). V usage is TRBV10-3 and J usage is TRBJ2-3; TCRdb lists TRBD1, though no DNA is available to test this call. This TCR came from a woman aged 18-70 years in good health. This CDR3 reads CAHLDSNTDTQYF.